The next 9 T cell receptor beta chains were all read from a single sample in a study of regulatory T cells in long-lasting Graves disease (dated by TCRdb to the early 2020s). The library was made by multiplex PCR. The data were produced on an Illumina HiSeq 4000. CDR3 regions were amplified by Arm-PCR with iRepertoire HTBI primers to construct TCR beta libraries. The public reads were run again by TCRdb, first through fastp at Q25 and then through MiXCR, and only productive beta chains were kept. Here each entry gathers all rows of one CDR3 protein and keeps the most common genes and DNA. Present in this sample are under 250,000 distinct CDR3 sequences, roughly 19% of which were seen just once. Roughly 12% of the sample is taken by the ten largest. Interpreted using the paper, the time point label stands for: newly diagnosed GD, antithyroid drugs for less than 3 months. RNA was extracted from PBMCs in TRIzol for both TCR sequencing and RNA sequencing.

These data also formed part of another study, on T cells in Graves' hyperthyroidism and ophthalmopathy.

The material was peripheral blood mononuclear cells (PBMCs), obtained at new diagnosis, from a patient treated with antithyroid drugs. These receptors were taken from a woman in her twenties or thirties with Graves disease. Donor details come from another sample of the same person, matched by shared clones.

This clonotype was seen at least ten times. The rearrangement links TRBV12-5 to TRBJ2-7; a possible D gene is TRBD2 (6 bases). Trimming removed 6 bases from V and 6 bases from J, with 21 bases in between. Germline-derived CDR1 and CDR2 are LGHNT and FRNRAP. This CDR3 region has 15 residues. CDR3 protein: CASGSPAGTLAEQYF. The CDR3 region has the DNA TGTGCTAGTGGATCCCCTGCGGGGACCCTGGCCGAGCAGTACTTC.

This clonotype was detected many times. The rearrangement uses TRBV10-3 and TRBJ2-1, with 8 bases identical to TRBD2. V was pared by 3 bases and J by 5 bases, with 6 bases of the junction left unmatched. This CDR3 contains 15 residues. CDR1 and CDR2 from the germline V gene are ENHRY and SYGVKD. As DNA, the CDR3 is TGTGCCATCAGTGAAAAAACTAGCGGTGACAATGAGCAGTTCTTC. This sequence encodes CAISEKTSGDNEQFF.

This clonotype was counted many times. This sequence joins TRBV6-5 and TRBJ2-7; no reliable D call. Trimming stripped 2 bases from V and 5 bases from J, with 13 bases between. Germline CDR1 reads MNHEY; CDR2 reads SVGAGI. The CDR3 has 14 amino acids. The CDR3 nucleotides are TGTGCCAGCAGTTACGACCTAGTAGACCACGAGCAGTACTTC. The encoded protein is CASSYDLVDHEQYF.

This clonotype occurred many times. V is TRBV18 and J is TRBJ1-2; 7 nucleotides align to TRBD1. The ends lost 1 base at V and 3 bases at J; junction bases unmatched: 2. There are 14 residues in the CDR3. Germline loops: CDR1 KGHSH, CDR2 LQKENI. This chain's CDR3 is CASSPQGADYGYTF. In DNA form, the CDR3 reads TGTGCCAGCTCACCACAGGGGGCGGACTATGGCTACACCTTC.

This clonotype has more than one count but fewer than ten. A much larger clone is a single base away; this may be a read error. J is TRBJ1-1 and V is TRBV28, with D possibly being TRBD1 (5 bases). The V end lost 3 bases, the J end lost 10 bases, and 12 bases lay between the germline ends. Germline CDR1 is MDHEN and CDR2 is SYDVKM. The CDR3 runs to 12 residues. CDR3 loop: CASSLRGAGAFF. Here the CDR3 DNA reads TGTGCCAGCAGTTTGAGGGGCGCTGGAGCTTTCTTT.

Of note for this clonotype: Compared with germline, one end of the junction differs, possibly owing to a read error. The J gene is TRBJ1-1, the V gene TRBV5-1; D might be TRBD1 (5 bases). CDR1 is SGHRS, CDR2 YFSETQ, per germline. The CDR3 runs to 15 residues. The CDR3 coding sequence is TGCGCCAGCAGGAATGCCCTGGGGGGAAACACTGAAGCTTACTTT. Its translation: CASRNALGGNTEAYF.

CDR3 bases: TGTGCCAGCACCTCCGGACAACTCCACGAGCAGTACTTC. This translates into CASTSGQLHEQYF. J is TRBJ2-7 and V is TRBV28, with D tentatively TRBD1 (5 bases). CDR3 length equals 13 residues. Per germline, CDR1 MDHEN and CDR2 SYDVKM. Between the trimmed V and J ends, which lost 7 bases and 5 bases, there was a span of 15 bases.

This clonotype was seen a few times. This chain connects TRBV6-1 to TRBJ2-2, with D tentatively TRBD1 (6 bases). V shed 8 bases and J shed 2 bases, with 18 bases lying between them. The germline V gene has CDR1 MNHNS and CDR2 SASEGT. This CDR3 comprises 16 residues. This CDR3 reads CASPRWDTFNTGELFF. DNA of the CDR3: TGTGCCAGCCCCCGGTGGGACACCTTTAACACCGGGGAGCTGTTTTTT.

This clonotype was recorded a few times. Possible read error: a much larger clone is one base away. The rearrangement links TRBV18 to TRBJ2-1; a weak D match, TRBD2 (5 bases). The CDR3 is made up of 14 amino acids. V was shortened by 3 bases and J by 7 bases, with 13 bases between the two germline ends. The germline CDR1 and CDR2 sequences are KGHSH and LQKENI. CDR3 residues: CASSPQERENEQFF. CDR3 in DNA: TGTGCCAGCTCACCTCAGGAGAGGGAAAATGAGCAGTTCTTC.